This entry concerns a single TCR beta chain. Repertoires were generated with immunoSEQ multiplex PCR, while TCRdb's copy carries only in-frame clones and drops some. The sample has some 48,000 clones, 95% seen once. These data come from a study of T cell changes during pregnancy in multiple sclerosis. The sample consisted of CD8+ T cells from peripheral blood mononuclear cells, taken in the first trimester of pregnancy. This TCR was recovered from a female donor with multiple sclerosis, enrolled in a pregnancy study.

In DNA, the CDR3 is TGTGCCAGCAGCTACTGGACTAGCGGGAACGAGCAGTACTTC. This codes for CASSYWTSGNEQYF. The gene calls are TRBV5-6 and TRBJ2-7, with 12 bases fitting TRBD2. Trimming at V came to 3 bases and at J to 5 bases, leaving 3 bases not matched to a gene. The CDR3 spans 14 residues. CDR1 is SGHDT, CDR2 YYEEEE, per germline.